These T cell receptor beta chains were read from a single sample in a study of blood T cells in healthy people across ages. TCRdb itself ran the 5' RACE reads through MiXCR, one entry per CDR3 protein. The table records some 1.4 million distinct CDR3 sequences, approximately 40% of them present only once. Sequencing was carried out using blood. The receptor source for this set is a woman younger than 30 in good health. Both conserved end residues are part of each CDR3. D genes are given only for firm matches. Part of the rows lack a size; the others show once, few, many or a class for expanded clones.

j_gene: TRBJ1-2
d_gene: TRBD1
abundance: few
v_gene: TRBV2
CDR3nt: TGTGCCAGCAGTGAAGGAGGGACAGCATATGGCTACACCTTC
CDR3aa: CASSEGGTAYGYTF

j_gene: TRBJ2-3
d_gene: NA
abundance: NA
v_gene: TRBV5-1
CDR3nt: TGCGCCAGCAGCTTGGCCGGGGCTAGAGGGGGCACAGATACGCAGTATTTT
CDR3aa: CASSLAGARGGTDTQYF

j_gene: TRBJ2-1
d_gene: NA
abundance: NA
v_gene: TRBV27
CDR3nt: TGTGCCAGCACCTACTTAGCTAGTCAAGGGGAGCAGTTCTTC
CDR3aa: CASTYLASQGEQFF

j_gene: TRBJ2-5
d_gene: NA
abundance: few
v_gene: TRBV6-5
CDR3nt: TGTGCCAGCAGACGATCGATACTACAAGAGACCCAGTACTTC
CDR3aa: CASRRSILQETQYF

j_gene: TRBJ2-5
d_gene: TRBD2
abundance: NA
v_gene: TRBV20-1
CDR3nt: TGCAGTGCCGGTAGCCCCTATAGCGGGGAAGAGACCCAGTACTTC
CDR3aa: CSAGSPYSGEETQYF

j_gene: TRBJ2-5
d_gene: TRBD1
abundance: few
v_gene: TRBV20-1
CDR3nt: TGCAGTGCTAGAGATCCCCACCGGACAGGGGTACAGACCCAGTACTTC
CDR3aa: CSARDPHRTGVQTQYF

j_gene: TRBJ2-1
d_gene: NA
abundance: few
v_gene: TRBV6-2/TRBV6-3
CDR3nt: TGTGCCAGCCAGGACCCAAACGTCAATGAGCAGTTCTTC
CDR3aa: CASQDPNVNEQFF

j_gene: TRBJ2-7
d_gene: NA
abundance: NA
v_gene: TRBV6-6
CDR3nt: TGTGCCAGCGGTACAGGCCTTAACTCCTACGAGCAGTACTTC
CDR3aa: CASGTGLNSYEQYF

j_gene: TRBJ2-1
d_gene: TRBD2
abundance: NA
v_gene: TRBV20-1
CDR3nt: TGCAGTGCTAGCTTTCTAGCGGGGAAGACCTCCTACAATGAGCAGTTCTTC
CDR3aa: CSASFLAGKTSYNEQFF

j_gene: TRBJ2-7
d_gene: TRBD1
abundance: NA
v_gene: TRBV3-1
CDR3nt: TGTGCCAGCAGCCACGAAGGGGGCGGAGACGAGCAGTACTTC
CDR3aa: CASSHEGGGDEQYF

j_gene: TRBJ1-2
d_gene: NA
abundance: NA
v_gene: TRBV27
CDR3nt: TGTGCCAGCAGTCCCCGGACGGGTCAATATGGCTACACCTTC
CDR3aa: CASSPRTGQYGYTF

j_gene: TRBJ2-7
d_gene: NA
abundance: NA
v_gene: TRBV6-5
CDR3nt: TGTGCCAGCAGTCCGAGATACGACTCCTCGCAGTACTTC
CDR3aa: CASSPRYDSSQYF

j_gene: TRBJ1-2
d_gene: NA
abundance: NA
v_gene: TRBV27
CDR3nt: TGTGCCAGCAGTTTCCAGGTGAACTATGGCTACACCTTC
CDR3aa: CASSFQVNYGYTF

j_gene: TRBJ1-2
d_gene: TRBD1
abundance: NA
v_gene: TRBV30
CDR3nt: TGTGCCTGGAGTGTAGGACAGGGGGTAGCTAACTATGGCTACACCTTC
CDR3aa: CAWSVGQGVANYGYTF

j_gene: TRBJ2-1
d_gene: TRBD2
abundance: NA
v_gene: TRBV7-8
CDR3nt: TGTGCCAGCAGCCCACTCTATGAAGCGGGAGTTATCTACAATAAGCAGTTCTTC
CDR3aa: CASSPLYEAGVIYNKQFF

j_gene: TRBJ1-1
d_gene: TRBD1
abundance: NA
v_gene: TRBV6-1
CDR3nt: TGTGCCAGCAGTGAAATTCCCGGGACAGGGTTCGGAGCTTTCTTT
CDR3aa: CASSEIPGTGFGAFF

j_gene: TRBJ1-4
d_gene: NA
abundance: NA
v_gene: TRBV9
CDR3nt: TGTGCCAGCAGCGTAGGGGGGAATCTAAATGAAAAACTGTTTTTT
CDR3aa: CASSVGGNLNEKLFF

j_gene: TRBJ2-3
d_gene: NA
abundance: few
v_gene: TRBV9
CDR3nt: TGTGCCAGCAGCGTAGACTACGCTGCAGATACGCAGTATTTT
CDR3aa: CASSVDYAADTQYF

j_gene: TRBJ2-7
d_gene: NA
abundance: NA
v_gene: TRBV28
CDR3nt: TGTGTCGAGCCATCAGAACGGAGCTCCTACGAGCAGTACTTC
CDR3aa: CVEPSERSSYEQYF

j_gene: TRBJ2-3
d_gene: NA
abundance: few
v_gene: TRBV6-5
CDR3nt: TGTGCCAGCAGTTACTCGACGGGGGATAACACAGATACGCAGTATTTT
CDR3aa: CASSYSTGDNTDTQYF